Listed here are 5 T cell receptor beta chains from one sample, sequenced in a study of blood T cell repertoires in COVID-19. Method: immunoSEQ multiplex PCR; TCRdb's copy keeps in-frame clones and lacks some. The sample records more than 250,000 clones, around 90% being singletons. The sequenced sample consisted of peripheral blood. The receptors derive from a human donor in a cohort sampled during active COVID-19.

The V call is TRBV19, the J call TRBJ2-1, with D tentatively TRBD1 (7 bases). This CDR3 comprises 16 residues. The germline gives CDR1 LNHDA, CDR2 SQIVND (reference sequence). V shed 5 bases and J shed 0 bases, with 14 bases lying between them. CDR3 region: CASSPPGGSSYNEQFF. The CDR3 DNA is TGTGCCAGTAGTCCCCCAGGGGGGAGCTCCTACAATGAGCAGTTCTTC.

The chain employs TRBV6-5 and TRBJ1-6; unclear D gene. There are 11 residues in the CDR3. In germline, CDR1 is MNHEY, CDR2 SVGAGI. V was trimmed by 6 bases and J by 7 bases, leaving 4 bases between them. CDR3 DNA sequence: TGTGCCAGCAGCGGGAATTCACCCCTCCACTTT. This codes for CASSGNSPLHF.

The V gene is TRBV2, the J gene TRBJ2-2; the D is unclear. Trimming stripped 5 bases from V and 1 base from J, with 8 bases between. The CDR3 contains 14 residues. The germline CDR1 and CDR2 sequences are SNHLY and FYNNEI. The CDR3 loop reads CASSPLLNTGELFF. The CDR3 DNA sequence: TGTGCCAGCAGTCCTCTCCTGAACACCGGGGAGCTGTTTTTT.

The V and J genes are TRBV9 and TRBJ1-5, with 7 bases identical to TRBD1. J was trimmed by 4 bases and V by 4 bases; bases with no gene match: 8. Germline lookup yields CDR1 SGDLS and CDR2 YYNGEE. There are 15 residues in the CDR3. For the CDR3, the DNA is TGTGCCAGCAGCCCGTTGGGGACAGAGAATCAGCCCCAGCATTTT. Translated, it gives CASSPLGTENQPQHF.

The chain is built from TRBV28 and TRBJ1-5; D is unresolved. Germline CDR1 MDHEN, CDR2 SYDVKM. Trimming left V 2 bases short and J 6 bases short, with 11 bases between. CDR3 length: 14 amino acids. DNA for the CDR3: TGTGCCAGCAGTTTAGGGAGGGAGGCTCAGCCCCAGCATTTT. Encoded protein: CASSLGREAQPQHF.